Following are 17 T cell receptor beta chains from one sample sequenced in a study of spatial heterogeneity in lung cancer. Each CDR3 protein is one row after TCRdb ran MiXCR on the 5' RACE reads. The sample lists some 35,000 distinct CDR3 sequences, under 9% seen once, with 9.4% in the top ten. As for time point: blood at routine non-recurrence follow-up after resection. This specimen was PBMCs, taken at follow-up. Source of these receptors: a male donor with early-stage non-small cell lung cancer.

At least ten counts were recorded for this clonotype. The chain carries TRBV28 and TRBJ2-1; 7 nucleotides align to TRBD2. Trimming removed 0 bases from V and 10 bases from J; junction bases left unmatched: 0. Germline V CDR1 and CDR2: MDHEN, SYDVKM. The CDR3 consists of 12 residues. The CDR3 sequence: CASSLWGGEQFF. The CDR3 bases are TGTGCCAGCAGTTTATGGGGAGGGGAGCAGTTCTTC. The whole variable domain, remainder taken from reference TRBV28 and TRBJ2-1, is DVKVTQSSRYLVKRTGEKVFLECVQDMDHENMFWYRQDPGLGLRLIYFSYDVKMKEKGDIPEGYSVSREKKERFSLILESASTNQTSMYLCASSLWGGEQFFGPGTRLTVL.

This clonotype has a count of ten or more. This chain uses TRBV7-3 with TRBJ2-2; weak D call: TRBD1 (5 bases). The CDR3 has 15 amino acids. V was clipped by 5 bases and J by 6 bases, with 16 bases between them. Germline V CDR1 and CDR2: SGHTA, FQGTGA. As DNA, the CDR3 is TGTGCCAGCAGCAACCAAGGGGTTGGCGCCGGGGAGCTGTTTTTT. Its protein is CASSNQGVGAGELFF.

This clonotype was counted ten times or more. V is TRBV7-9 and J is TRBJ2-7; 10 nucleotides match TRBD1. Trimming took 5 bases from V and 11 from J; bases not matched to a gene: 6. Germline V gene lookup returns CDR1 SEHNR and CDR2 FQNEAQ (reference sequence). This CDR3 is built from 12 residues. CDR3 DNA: TGTGCCAGCAGCCGGGACAGGGGACGAAAGTACTTC. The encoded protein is CASSRDRGRKYF.

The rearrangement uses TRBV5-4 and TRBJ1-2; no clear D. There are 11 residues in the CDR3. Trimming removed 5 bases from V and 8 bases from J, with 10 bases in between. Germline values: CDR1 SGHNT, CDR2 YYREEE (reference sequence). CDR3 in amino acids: CASSTPEGYTF. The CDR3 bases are TGTGCCAGCAGTACGCCGGAAGGCTACACCTTC. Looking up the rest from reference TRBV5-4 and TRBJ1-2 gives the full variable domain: ETGVTQSPTHLIKTRGQQVTLRCSSQSGHNTVSWYQQALGQGPQFIFQYYREEENGRGNFPPRFSGLQFPNYSSELNVNALELDDSALYLCASSTPEGYTFGSGTRLTVV.

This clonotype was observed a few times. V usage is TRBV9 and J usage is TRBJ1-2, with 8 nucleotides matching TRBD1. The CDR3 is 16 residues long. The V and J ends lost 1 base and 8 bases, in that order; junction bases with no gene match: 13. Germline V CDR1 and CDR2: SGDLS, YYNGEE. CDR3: CASSVSPPGGSGGYTF. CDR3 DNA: TGTGCCAGCAGCGTAAGTCCCCCAGGGGGCTCGGGAGGCTACACCTTC. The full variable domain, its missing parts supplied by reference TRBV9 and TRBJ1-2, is DSGVTQTPKHLITATGQRVTLRCSPRSGDLSVYWYQQSLDQGLQFLIQYYNGEERAKGNILERFSAQQFPDLHSELNLSSLELGDSALYFCASSVSPPGGSGGYTFGSGTRLTVV.

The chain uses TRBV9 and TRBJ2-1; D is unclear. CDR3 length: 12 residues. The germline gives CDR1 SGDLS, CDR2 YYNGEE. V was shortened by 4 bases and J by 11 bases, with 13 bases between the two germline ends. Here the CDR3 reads CASSPREAQQFF. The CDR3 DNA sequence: TGTGCCAGCAGCCCCCGTGAGGCTCAGCAGTTCTTC.

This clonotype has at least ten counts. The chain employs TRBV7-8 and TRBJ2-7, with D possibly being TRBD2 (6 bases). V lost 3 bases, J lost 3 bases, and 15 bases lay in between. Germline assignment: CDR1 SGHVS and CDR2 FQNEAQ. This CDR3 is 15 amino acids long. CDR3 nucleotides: TGTGCCAGCAGCTTGGGGCCCTCGGGAGACTACGAGCAGTACTTC. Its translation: CASSLGPSGDYEQYF.

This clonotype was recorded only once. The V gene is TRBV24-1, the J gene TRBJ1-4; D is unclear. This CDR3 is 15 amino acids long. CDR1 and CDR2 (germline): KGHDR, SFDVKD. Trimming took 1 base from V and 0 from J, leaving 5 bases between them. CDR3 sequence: CATSDFKSTNEKLFF. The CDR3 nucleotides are TGTGCCACCAGTGATTTTAAGTCAACTAATGAAAAACTGTTTTTT.

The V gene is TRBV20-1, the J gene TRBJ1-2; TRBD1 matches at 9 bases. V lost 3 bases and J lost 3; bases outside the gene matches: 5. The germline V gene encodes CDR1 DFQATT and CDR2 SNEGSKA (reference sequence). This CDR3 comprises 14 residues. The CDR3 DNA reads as TGCAGTGCTAGCAGTACAGGGGGCGACTATGGCTACACCTTC. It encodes CSASSTGGDYGYTF.

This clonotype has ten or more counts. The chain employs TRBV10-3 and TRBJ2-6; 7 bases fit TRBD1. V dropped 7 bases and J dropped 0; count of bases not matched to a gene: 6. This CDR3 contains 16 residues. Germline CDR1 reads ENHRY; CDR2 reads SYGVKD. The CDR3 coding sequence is TGTGCCATCACCGGACAGGATCTCTCTGGGGCCAACGTCCTGACTTTC. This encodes CAITGQDLSGANVLTF.

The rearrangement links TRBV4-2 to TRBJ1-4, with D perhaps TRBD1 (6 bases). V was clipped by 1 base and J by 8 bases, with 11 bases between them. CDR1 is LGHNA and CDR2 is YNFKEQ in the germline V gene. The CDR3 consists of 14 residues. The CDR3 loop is CASSQGGHGEKLFF. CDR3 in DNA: TGTGCCAGCAGCCAAGGGGGGCACGGCGAAAAACTGTTTTTT.

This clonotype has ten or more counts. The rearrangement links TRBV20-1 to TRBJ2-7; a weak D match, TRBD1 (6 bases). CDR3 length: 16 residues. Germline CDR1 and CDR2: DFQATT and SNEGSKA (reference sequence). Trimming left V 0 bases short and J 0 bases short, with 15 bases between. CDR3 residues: CSARDPRDMSSYEQYF. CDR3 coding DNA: TGCAGTGCTAGAGATCCCCGGGACATGAGCTCCTACGAGCAGTACTTC.

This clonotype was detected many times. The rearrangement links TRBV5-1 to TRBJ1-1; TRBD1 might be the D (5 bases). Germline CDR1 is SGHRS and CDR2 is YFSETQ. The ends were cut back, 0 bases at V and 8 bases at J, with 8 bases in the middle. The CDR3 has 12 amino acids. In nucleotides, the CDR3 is TGCGCCAGCAGCTTGGAGTGGGGGGAAGCTTTCTTT. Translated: CASSLEWGEAFF.

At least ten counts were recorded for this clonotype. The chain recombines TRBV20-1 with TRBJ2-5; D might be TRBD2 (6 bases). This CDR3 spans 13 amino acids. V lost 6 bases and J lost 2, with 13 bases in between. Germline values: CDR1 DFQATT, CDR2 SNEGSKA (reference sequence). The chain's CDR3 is CSAPRDWQETQYF. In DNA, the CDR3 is TGCAGTGCACCCCGGGACTGGCAAGAGACCCAGTACTTC.

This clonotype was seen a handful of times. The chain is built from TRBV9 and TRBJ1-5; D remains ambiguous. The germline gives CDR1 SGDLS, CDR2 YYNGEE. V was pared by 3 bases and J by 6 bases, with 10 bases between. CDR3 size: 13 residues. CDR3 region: CASSEDLSQPQHF. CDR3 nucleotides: TGTGCCAGCAGCGAAGACCTAAGTCAGCCCCAGCATTTT.

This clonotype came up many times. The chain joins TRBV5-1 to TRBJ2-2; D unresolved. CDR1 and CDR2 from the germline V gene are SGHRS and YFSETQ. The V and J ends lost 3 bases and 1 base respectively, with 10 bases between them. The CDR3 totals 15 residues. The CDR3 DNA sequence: TGCGCCAGCAGCTGGGCACTTATGAACACCGGGGAGCTGTTTTTT. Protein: CASSWALMNTGELFF.

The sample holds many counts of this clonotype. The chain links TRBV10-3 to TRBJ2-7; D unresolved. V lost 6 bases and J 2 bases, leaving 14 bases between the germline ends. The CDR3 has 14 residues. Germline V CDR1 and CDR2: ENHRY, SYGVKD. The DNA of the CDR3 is TGTGCCATCAGGCAGACAAGTACAACCTACGAGCAGTACTTC. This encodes CAIRQTSTTYEQYF.